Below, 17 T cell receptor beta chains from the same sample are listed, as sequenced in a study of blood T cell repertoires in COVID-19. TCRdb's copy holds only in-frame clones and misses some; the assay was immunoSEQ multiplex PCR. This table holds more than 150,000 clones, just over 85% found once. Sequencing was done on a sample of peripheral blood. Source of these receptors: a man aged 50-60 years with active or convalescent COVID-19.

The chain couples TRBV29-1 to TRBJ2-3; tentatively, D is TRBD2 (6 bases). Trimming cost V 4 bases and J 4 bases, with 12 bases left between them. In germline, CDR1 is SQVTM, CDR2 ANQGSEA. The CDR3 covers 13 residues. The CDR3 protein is CSVVKEGPDTQYF. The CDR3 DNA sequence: TGCAGCGTTGTCAAGGAGGGGCCAGATACGCAGTATTTT.

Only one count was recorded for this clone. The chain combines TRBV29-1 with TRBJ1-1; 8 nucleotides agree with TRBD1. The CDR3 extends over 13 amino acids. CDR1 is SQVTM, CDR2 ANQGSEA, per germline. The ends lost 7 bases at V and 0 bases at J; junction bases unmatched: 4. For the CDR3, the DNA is TGCAGCGGTAGACAGGGGATGAACACTGAAGCTTTCTTT. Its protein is CSGRQGMNTEAFF.

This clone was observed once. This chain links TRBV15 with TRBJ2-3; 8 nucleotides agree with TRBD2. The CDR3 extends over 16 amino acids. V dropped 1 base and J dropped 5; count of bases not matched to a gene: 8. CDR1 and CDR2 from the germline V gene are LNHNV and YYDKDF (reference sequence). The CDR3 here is CATSRALAGGEDTQYF. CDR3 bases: TGTGCCACCAGCAGAGCCTTGGCGGGAGGTGAAGATACGCAGTATTTT.

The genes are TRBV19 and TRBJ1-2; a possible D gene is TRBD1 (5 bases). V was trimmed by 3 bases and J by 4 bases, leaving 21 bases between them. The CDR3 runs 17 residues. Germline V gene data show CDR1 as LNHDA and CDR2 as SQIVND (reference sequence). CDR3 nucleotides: TGTGCCAGTAGTATTAGGGGCAGTCCCCTTAGGTCCTATGGCTACACCTTC. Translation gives CASSIRGSPLRSYGYTF.

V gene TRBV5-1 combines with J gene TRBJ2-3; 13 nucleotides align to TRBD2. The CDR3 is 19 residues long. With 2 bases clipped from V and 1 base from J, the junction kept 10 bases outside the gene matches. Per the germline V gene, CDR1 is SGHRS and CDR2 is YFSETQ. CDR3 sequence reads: CASSFDRTSGSGRTDTQYF. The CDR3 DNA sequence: TGCGCCAGCAGCTTCGACAGGACTAGCGGGAGTGGACGCACAGATACGCAGTATTTT.

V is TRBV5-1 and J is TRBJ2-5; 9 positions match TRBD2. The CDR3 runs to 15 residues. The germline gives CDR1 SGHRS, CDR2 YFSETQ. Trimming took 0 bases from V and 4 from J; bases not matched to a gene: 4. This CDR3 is CASSLGASGIETQYF. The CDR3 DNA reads TGCGCCAGCAGCTTGGGGGCTAGCGGGATAGAGACCCAGTACTTC.

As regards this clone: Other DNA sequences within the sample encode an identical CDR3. CDR3 in DNA: TGTGCCAGTAGTATAGATGGCAGGGGCCAGCCCCAGCATTTT. Translating it yields CASSIDGRGQPQHF. The chain employs TRBV19 and TRBJ1-5; D perhaps matches TRBD1 (6 bases). The germline V and J ends were trimmed by 0 bases and 7 bases, with 10 bases remaining between them. The CDR3 runs 14 residues. Germline V gene data show CDR1 as LNHDA and CDR2 as SQIVND (reference sequence). The full variable domain, rest sourced from reference TRBV19 and TRBJ1-5, is DGGITQSPKYLFRKEGQNVTLSCEQNLNHDAMYWYRQDPGQGLRLIYYSQIVNDFQKGDIAEGYSVSREKKESFPLTVTSAQKNPTAFYLCASSIDGRGQPQHFGDGTRLSIL.

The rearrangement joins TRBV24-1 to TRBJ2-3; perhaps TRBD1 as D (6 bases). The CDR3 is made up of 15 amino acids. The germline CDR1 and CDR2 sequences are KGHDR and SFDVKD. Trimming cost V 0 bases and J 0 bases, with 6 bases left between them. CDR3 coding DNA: TGTGCCACCAGTGATTTGACAGGGAGCACAGATACGCAGTATTTT. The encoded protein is CATSDLTGSTDTQYF.

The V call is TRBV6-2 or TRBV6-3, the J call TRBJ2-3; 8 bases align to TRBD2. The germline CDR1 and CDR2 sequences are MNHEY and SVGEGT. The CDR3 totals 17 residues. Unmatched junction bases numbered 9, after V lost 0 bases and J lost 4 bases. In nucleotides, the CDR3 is TGTGCCAGCAGTTACTCGATGGCAACTAGCGGTGCAGATACGCAGTATTTT. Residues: CASSYSMATSGADTQYF.

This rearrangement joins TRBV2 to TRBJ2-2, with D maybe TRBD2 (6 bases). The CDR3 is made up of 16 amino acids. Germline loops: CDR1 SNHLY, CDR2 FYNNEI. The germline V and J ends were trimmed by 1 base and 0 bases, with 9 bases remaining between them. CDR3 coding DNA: TGTGCCAGCAGTGAAGAGGCGGGGACGAACACCGGGGAGCTGTTTTTT. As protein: CASSEEAGTNTGELFF.

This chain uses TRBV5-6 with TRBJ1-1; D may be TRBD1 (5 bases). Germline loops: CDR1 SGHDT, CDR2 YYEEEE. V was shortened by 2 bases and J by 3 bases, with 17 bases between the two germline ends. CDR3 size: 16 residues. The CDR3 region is CASSFRPYKGDTEAFF. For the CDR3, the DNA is TGTGCCAGCAGCTTCCGACCCTACAAAGGGGACACTGAAGCTTTCTTT.

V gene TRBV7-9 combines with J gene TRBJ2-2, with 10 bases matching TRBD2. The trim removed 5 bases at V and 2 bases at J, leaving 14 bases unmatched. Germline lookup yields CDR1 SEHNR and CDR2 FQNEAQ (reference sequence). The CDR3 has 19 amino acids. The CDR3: CASSPDSELAGTNTGELFF. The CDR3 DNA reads TGTGCCAGCAGCCCCGACTCGGAACTAGCGGGGACCAACACCGGGGAGCTGTTTTTT.

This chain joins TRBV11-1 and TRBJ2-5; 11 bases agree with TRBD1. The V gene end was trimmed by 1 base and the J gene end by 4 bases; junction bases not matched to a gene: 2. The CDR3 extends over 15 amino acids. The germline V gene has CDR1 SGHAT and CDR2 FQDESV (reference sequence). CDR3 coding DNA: TGTGCCAGCAGCTTAGGGACAGGGGGCTTAGAGACCCAGTACTTC. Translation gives CASSLGTGGLETQYF.

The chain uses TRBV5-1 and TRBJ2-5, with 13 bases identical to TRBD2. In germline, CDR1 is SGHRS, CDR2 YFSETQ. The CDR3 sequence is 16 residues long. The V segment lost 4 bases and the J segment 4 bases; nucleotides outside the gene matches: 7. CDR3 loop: CASSPGLAGVGETQYF. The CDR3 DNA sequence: TGCGCCAGCAGCCCCGGACTAGCGGGGGTGGGAGAGACCCAGTACTTC. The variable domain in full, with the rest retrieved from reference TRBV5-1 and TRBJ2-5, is KAGVTQTPRYLIKTRGQQVTLSCSPISGHRSVSWYQQTPGQGLQFLFEYFSETQRNKGNFPGRFSGRQFSNSRSEMNVSTLELGDSALYLCASSPGLAGVGETQYFGPGTRLLVL.

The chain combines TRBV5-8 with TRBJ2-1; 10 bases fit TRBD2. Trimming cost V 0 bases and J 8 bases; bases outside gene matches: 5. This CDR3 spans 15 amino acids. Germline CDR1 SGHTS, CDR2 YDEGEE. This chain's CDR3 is CASSLAGLAGDEQFF. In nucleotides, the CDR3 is TGTGCCAGCAGCTTGGCCGGGCTAGCGGGAGATGAGCAGTTCTTC.

The CDR3 DNA reads as TGTGCCAGTAGTATTGCTTTTGCCGGGACAACAAAAATCTGGGAAAAACTGTTTTTT. This translates into CASSIAFAGTTKIWEKLFF. The chain recombines TRBV19 with TRBJ1-4, with D perhaps matching TRBD1 (6 bases). The CDR3 loop spans 19 amino acids. Germline assignment: CDR1 LNHDA and CDR2 SQIVND (reference sequence). V was cut by 3 bases and J by 8 bases, with 28 bases left in between.

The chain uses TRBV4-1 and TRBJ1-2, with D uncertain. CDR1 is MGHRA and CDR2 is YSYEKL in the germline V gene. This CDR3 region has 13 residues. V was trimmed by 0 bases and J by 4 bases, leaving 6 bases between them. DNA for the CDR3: TGCGCCAGCAGCCAAGATATCGGCTATGGCTACACCTTC. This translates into CASSQDIGYGYTF.